A selection of T cell receptor beta chains follows, all from one sample in a study of blood T cell repertoires in COVID-19. The method was immunoSEQ multiplex PCR; TCRdb's version includes in-frame clones alone and lacks a portion of them. The sample comprises tens of thousands of clones, about three quarters of which are singletons, and 15% to 20% rests with the top ten. Sample: peripheral blood. The source is a woman at least 80 years old with active or convalescent COVID-19. The CDR3 runs from the conserved cysteine through the conserved F or W. Each record gives: clone size, V gene, J gene, D gene, CDR3 protein, CDR3 DNA. The D gene is left open where the match is weak. Size is stated for part of the rows, as once, few or many counts, or as a class when the clone is expanded.

size: NA; V: TRBV7-2; J: TRBJ2-3; D: TRBD2; CDR3: CASSLLADTDTQYF; DNA: TGTGCCAGCAGCTTACTAGCGGACACAGATACGCAGTATTTT
size: NA; V: TRBV12-3/TRBV12-4; J: TRBJ1-5; D: NA; CDR3: CASSLRVTQPQHF; DNA: TGTGCCAGCAGTTTACGGGTGACGCAGCCCCAGCATTTT
size: NA; V: TRBV7-2; J: TRBJ2-7; D: TRBD2; CDR3: CASSLLDSGSYEQYF; DNA: TGTGCCAGCAGCTTATTGGATAGCGGGAGCTACGAGCAGTACTTC
size: NA; V: TRBV2; J: TRBJ2-1; D: NA; CDR3: CASAPARGRQFF; DNA: TGTGCCAGCGCCCCGGCGCGGGGTAGGCAGTTCTTC
size: few; V: TRBV5-1; J: TRBJ2-7; D: NA; CDR3: CASSLDGTSDEQYF; DNA: TGCGCCAGCAGCTTGGATGGGACTTCCGACGAGCAGTACTTC
size: NA; V: TRBV10-3; J: TRBJ2-5; D: TRBD1; CDR3: CAISLGTGGEETQYF; DNA: TGTGCCATCAGCCTCGGGACAGGGGGAGAAGAGACCCAGTACTTC
size: NA; V: TRBV6-5; J: TRBJ2-7; D: NA; CDR3: CASRPPGGHEQYF; DNA: TGTGCCAGCAGACCACCGGGGGGCCACGAGCAGTACTTC
size: many; V: TRBV29-1; J: TRBJ2-3; D: NA; CDR3: CSVNELTDTQYF; DNA: TGCAGCGTCAATGAACTCACAGATACGCAGTATTTT
size: few; V: TRBV6-1; J: TRBJ2-7; D: NA; CDR3: CASSEGSGTGSDEQYF; DNA: TGTGCCAGCAGTGAAGGGAGTGGGACTGGTTCCGACGAGCAGTACTTC
size: NA; V: TRBV5-4; J: TRBJ1-6; D: NA; CDR3: CASSSTKGDLGSPLHF; DNA: TGTGCCAGCAGCTCCACAAAAGGGGATTTGGGTTCACCCCTCCACTTT
size: few; V: TRBV27; J: TRBJ1-3; D: TRBD1; CDR3: CASRMDRSSGNTIYF; DNA: TGTGCCAGCAGGATGGACAGGTCCTCTGGAAACACCATATATTTT
size: NA; V: TRBV7-3; J: TRBJ1-1; D: NA; CDR3: CASSYQENTEAFF; DNA: TGTGCCAGCAGCTATCAGGAGAACACTGAAGCTTTCTTT
size: NA; V: TRBV6-5; J: TRBJ1-6; D: TRBD1; CDR3: CASSRQGPNSPLHF; DNA: TGTGCCAGCAGTCGACAGGGCCCGAATTCACCCCTCCACTTT
size: NA; V: TRBV5-1; J: TRBJ2-3; D: TRBD2; CDR3: CASSLVAGDTDTQYF; DNA: TGCGCCAGCAGCTTGGTAGCGGGGGACACAGATACGCAGTATTTT
size: once; V: TRBV28; J: TRBJ2-5; D: TRBD2; CDR3: CASRLAGDQETQYF; DNA: TGTGCCAGCAGACTAGCGGGGGACCAAGAGACCCAGTACTTC
size: NA; V: TRBV28; J: TRBJ1-5; D: TRBD1; CDR3: CASTRDRGSRQPQHF; DNA: TGTGCCAGCACCCGGGACAGGGGGTCACGGCAGCCCCAGCATTTT
size: once; V: TRBV2; J: TRBJ2-5; D: TRBD1; CDR3: CASRQGRQETQYF; DNA: TGTGCCAGCCGACAGGGGAGGCAGGAGACCCAGTACTTC
size: few; V: TRBV6-6; J: TRBJ1-6; D: NA; CDR3: CASSYSSRLNSPLHF; DNA: TGTGCCAGCAGTTACTCGAGCAGACTTAATTCACCCCTCCACTTT
size: NA; V: TRBV7-9; J: TRBJ1-4; D: NA; CDR3: CASSLEGGNEKLFF; DNA: TGTGCCAGCAGCCTCGAGGGGGGGAATGAAAAACTGTTTTTT
size: NA; V: TRBV4-3; J: TRBJ2-1; D: TRBD1; CDR3: CASSQATGQGKNLGWFF; DNA: TGCGCCAGCAGCCAAGCCACGGGACAGGGAAAGAATTTAGGTTGGTTCTTC
size: NA; V: TRBV9; J: TRBJ1-3; D: NA; CDR3: CASSLATWTQPAGNTIYF; DNA: TGTGCCAGCAGCCTGGCCACGTGGACACAGCCCGCCGGAAACACCATATATTTT
size: NA; V: TRBV7-2; J: TRBJ1-6; D: TRBD1; CDR3: CASSSRDRGSTLHF; DNA: TGTGCCAGCAGCTCCCGGGACAGGGGTTCGACCCTCCACTTT
size: NA; V: TRBV5-4; J: TRBJ2-7; D: TRBD2; CDR3: CASSLGGAGEDEQYF; DNA: TGTGCCAGCAGCTTGGGTGGAGCGGGGGAGGACGAGCAGTACTTC
size: NA; V: TRBV10-3; J: TRBJ2-7; D: TRBD1; CDR3: CAISPPGQPLKKYF; DNA: TGTGCCATCAGTCCGCCGGGACAGCCCCTGAAAAAATACTTC
size: NA; V: TRBV30; J: TRBJ2-7; D: NA; CDR3: CAWSVPGQFPYEQYF; DNA: TGTGCCTGGAGTGTACCCGGACAGTTTCCCTACGAGCAGTACTTC
size: NA; V: TRBV10-3; J: TRBJ1-3; D: NA; CDR3: CAISDGRVGNTIYF; DNA: TGTGCCATCAGTGACGGCAGGGTAGGAAACACCATATATTTT
size: NA; V: TRBV5-1; J: TRBJ1-4; D: TRBD1; CDR3: CASSRGQGGEKLFF; DNA: TGCGCCAGCAGCCGAGGACAGGGCGGCGAAAAACTGTTTTTT
size: NA; V: TRBV7-2; J: TRBJ1-6; D: NA; CDR3: CASSLGGGTPLHF; DNA: TGTGCCAGCAGCTTAGGGGGGGGGACACCCCTCCACTTT
size: NA; V: TRBV20-1; J: TRBJ1-5; D: NA; CDR3: CSASFARDINQPQHF; DNA: TGCAGTGCTAGTTTTGCCCGGGACATCAATCAGCCCCAGCATTTT
size: NA; V: TRBV9; J: TRBJ1-1; D: NA; CDR3: CASSVGLGPLLGAAEAFF; DNA: TGTGCCAGCAGCGTAGGGTTGGGGCCCCTCCTAGGGGCAGCTGAAGCTTTCTTT
size: NA; V: TRBV4-3; J: TRBJ2-2; D: NA; CDR3: CASSPRSINAGELFF; DNA: TGCGCCAGCAGCCCACGGAGTATTAACGCCGGGGAGCTGTTTTTT
size: NA; V: TRBV29-1; J: TRBJ2-3; D: NA; CDR3: CSAKRQRDTQYF; DNA: TGCAGCGCCAAGCGCCAACGAGATACGCAGTATTTT
size: NA; V: TRBV7-2; J: TRBJ1-5; D: NA; CDR3: CASSGWSAGNQPQHF; DNA: TGTGCCAGCAGCGGATGGTCGGCAGGGAATCAGCCCCAGCATTTT
size: NA; V: TRBV9; J: TRBJ1-5; D: NA; CDR3: CASSVGSLNQPQHF; DNA: TGTGCCAGCAGCGTGGGCAGCCTAAATCAGCCCCAGCATTTT
size: NA; V: TRBV29-1; J: TRBJ2-3; D: NA; CDR3: CSDRTVGTDTQYF; DNA: TGCAGCGACAGGACAGTGGGAACAGATACGCAGTATTTT
size: NA; V: TRBV6-5; J: TRBJ2-5; D: NA; CDR3: CASKSQGSRQETQYF; DNA: TGTGCCAGCAAATCCCAGGGCAGTAGGCAAGAGACCCAGTACTTC
size: NA; V: TRBV18; J: TRBJ2-5; D: NA; CDR3: CASSLQPTGETQYF; DNA: TGTGCCAGCTCACTCCAACCTACGGGGGAGACCCAGTACTTC
size: NA; V: TRBV5-8; J: TRBJ1-6; D: NA; CDR3: CASIRTSSYNSPLHF; DNA: TGTGCCAGCATACGAACGAGCTCCTATAATTCACCCCTCCACTTT
size: NA; V: TRBV7-8; J: TRBJ2-7; D: TRBD1; CDR3: CASSFRTGTGDYEQYF; DNA: TGTGCCAGCAGCTTTCGTACCGGGACAGGGGACTACGAGCAGTACTTC
size: NA; V: TRBV4-3; J: TRBJ1-3; D: NA; CDR3: CASSQGTGIGNTIYF; DNA: TGCGCCAGCAGCCAAGGAACAGGGATAGGAAACACCATATATTTT
size: NA; V: TRBV5-1; J: TRBJ1-6; D: NA; CDR3: CASSLAGVDSPLHF; DNA: TGCGCCAGCAGCTTGGCGGGGGTCGATTCACCCCTCCACTTT
size: NA; V: TRBV7-8; J: TRBJ2-7; D: TRBD1; CDR3: CASSKGQGTIEQYF; DNA: TGTGCCAGCAGCAAAGGACAGGGGACGATTGAGCAGTACTTC
size: NA; V: TRBV5-8; J: TRBJ2-7; D: TRBD1; CDR3: CASSLDPNRGVEQYF; DNA: TGTGCCAGCAGCTTGGATCCCAACAGGGGCGTAGAGCAGTACTTC
size: NA; V: TRBV28; J: TRBJ1-5; D: NA; CDR3: CASSLPGLVPQHF; DNA: TGTGCCAGCAGTTTACCAGGTTTGGTCCCCCAGCATTTT
size: NA; V: TRBV10-1; J: TRBJ2-2; D: NA; CDR3: CASSEATSVLAGELFF; DNA: TGCGCCAGCAGTGAGGCCACTAGTGTTCTCGCCGGGGAGCTGTTTTTT
size: NA; V: TRBV21-1; J: TRBJ1-4; D: NA; CDR3: CASTDRPPEKLFF; DNA: TGTGCCAGCACCGACAGACCCCCAGAAAAACTGTTTTTT
size: NA; V: TRBV3-1/TRBV3-2; J: TRBJ1-4; D: TRBD1; CDR3: CASSQVGGGGEKLFF; DNA: TGTGCCAGCAGCCAAGTAGGAGGGGGCGGTGAAAAACTGTTTTTT
size: NA; V: TRBV5-1; J: TRBJ2-7; D: TRBD2; CDR3: CASSSSGGRFEQYF; DNA: TGCGCCAGCAGCTCTAGCGGGGGGAGGTTCGAGCAGTACTTC
size: NA; V: TRBV5-8; J: TRBJ2-6; D: NA; CDR3: CASTPQGSAGANVLTF; DNA: TGTGCCAGCACGCCGCAGGGCTCAGCTGGGGCCAACGTCCTGACTTTC
size: few; V: TRBV3-1/TRBV3-2; J: TRBJ1-1; D: TRBD1; CDR3: CASSLRTGGAGNTEAFF; DNA: TGTGCCAGCAGCCTACGGACAGGGGGCGCCGGGAACACTGAAGCTTTCTTT